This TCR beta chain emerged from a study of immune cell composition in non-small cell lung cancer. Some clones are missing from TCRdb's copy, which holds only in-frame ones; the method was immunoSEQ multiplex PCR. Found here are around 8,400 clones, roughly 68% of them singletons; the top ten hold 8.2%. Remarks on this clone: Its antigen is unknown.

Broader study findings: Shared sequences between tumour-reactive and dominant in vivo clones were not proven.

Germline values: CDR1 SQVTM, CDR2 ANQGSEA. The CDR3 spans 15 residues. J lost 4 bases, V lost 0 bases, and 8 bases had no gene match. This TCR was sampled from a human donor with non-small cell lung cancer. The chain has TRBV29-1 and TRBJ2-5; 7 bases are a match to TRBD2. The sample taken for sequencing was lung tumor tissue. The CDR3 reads CSVEDHSGEGETQYF. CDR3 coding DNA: TGCAGCGTTGAAGATCATTCGGGGGAGGGAGAGACCCAGTACTTC.